This TCR beta chain was retrieved from a study of blood T cell repertoires in COVID-19. Study as a whole: From T cells, B-cell-depleted T cells, or PBMCs came the material, which was cDNA or gDNA.

V gave up 6 bases and J gave up 7 bases; unmatched junction bases: 15. The CDR3 is 17 amino acids. CDR1 and CDR2 (germline): SQVTM, ANQGSEA. Measured with immunoSEQ multiplex PCR; TCRdb has only the in-frame clones, and not every one. Seen here are 60,000 to 70,000 clones, roughly 90% observed once, and the top ten hold around 4.4%. The chain joins TRBV29-1 to TRBJ2-1; 13 bases match TRBD2. The sequenced material came from peripheral blood. This TCR was sampled from a man aged 45 to 65 with active COVID-19. CDR3 loop: CSVQGTSGTAILNEQFF. CDR3 bases: TGCAGCGTCCAAGGGACTAGCGGGACTGCAATACTAAATGAGCAGTTCTTC.